The next 16 T cell receptor beta chains were all read from a single sample in a study of T cell changes during pregnancy in multiple sclerosis. The protocol was immunoSEQ multiplex PCR, while the TCRdb copy is restricted to in-frame clones and leaves out a portion. The sample yields approximately 100,000 clones, about 91% seen once. The sample in question was peripheral blood, obtained in the second trimester of pregnancy. The receptors here all came from a female donor with multiple sclerosis, enrolled in a pregnancy study.

This clone appeared many times. The gene calls are TRBV6-4 and TRBJ2-3; possible D gene TRBD1, 5 bases. This CDR3 has 13 amino acids. Germline V gene lookup returns CDR1 MRHNA and CDR2 SNTAGT. The germline V and J ends were trimmed by 3 bases and 3 bases, with 7 bases remaining between them. The chain's CDR3 is CASSEQETDTQYF. The CDR3 DNA follows: TGTGCCAGCAGTGAACAGGAGACAGATACGCAGTATTTT.

CDR3 DNA sequence: TGTGCCACCAGCGGATACAGGGGGAGAGTACAAGAGACCCAGTACTTC. Translating it yields CATSGYRGRVQETQYF. V is TRBV15 and J is TRBJ2-5; TRBD1 matches at 8 bases. This CDR3 comprises 16 residues. The germline gives CDR1 LNHNV, CDR2 YYDKDF (reference sequence). Trimming at V came to 5 bases and at J to 2 bases, leaving 10 bases not matched to a gene.

This clone was seen a handful of times. V is TRBV27 and J is TRBJ2-1; no firm D call. V lost 5 bases and J 7 bases, leaving 12 bases between the germline ends. CDR3 length: 13 residues. The V gene's germline CDR1 is MNHEY and CDR2 SMNVEV (reference sequence). The CDR3 spells CASSLNLLNEQFF. The CDR3 bases are TGTGCCAGCAGTCTAAACTTGCTAAATGAGCAGTTCTTC.

This clone was counted once. V and J are TRBV4-1 and TRBJ1-6; 7 bases are shared with TRBD1. In germline, CDR1 is MGHRA, CDR2 YSYEKL. This CDR3 is built from 15 residues. Trimming cost V 1 base and J 10 bases; bases outside gene matches: 7. This CDR3 is CASSQGTGTGSPLHF. The CDR3 nucleotides are TGCGCCAGCAGCCAAGGGACAGGCACTGGGTCACCCCTCCACTTT.

V and J are TRBV18 and TRBJ1-2, with no clear D. The CDR3 runs 16 residues. Trimming took 0 bases from V and 4 from J, leaving 15 bases between them. The V gene's germline CDR1 is KGHSH and CDR2 LQKENI. CDR3 sequence (DNA): TGTGCCAGCTCACCACCATTCGGGGAGGAGGGCTATGGCTACACCTTC. Translated, it gives CASSPPFGEEGYGYTF.

This clone came up once. The chain combines TRBV28 with TRBJ1-4; D is perhaps TRBD1 (5 bases). This CDR3 is 14 amino acids long. Germline V gives CDR1 MDHEN, CDR2 SYDVKM. V lost 0 bases and J lost 8, with 10 bases in between. The DNA for the CDR3 is TGTGCCAGCAGTTTATGGGGGCTGGGGGAAAAACTGTTTTTT. Translating gives CASSLWGLGEKLFF.

This chain joins TRBV2 and TRBJ2-5; weak D call: TRBD1 (6 bases). V dropped 3 bases and J dropped 4 bases, with 12 bases sitting between them. The CDR3 covers 14 residues. Germline V gene data show CDR1 as SNHLY and CDR2 as FYNNEI. The CDR3 DNA reads TGTGCCAGCAGTGATCGTTGGGGGCTAGAGACCCAGTACTTC. Its translation: CASSDRWGLETQYF.

The V and J genes are TRBV9 and TRBJ2-5, with D tentatively TRBD2 (7 bases). V lost 3 bases, J lost 5 bases, and 14 bases lay in between. From germline, CDR1 is SGDLS and CDR2 YYNGEE. The CDR3 spans 14 residues. In nucleotides, the CDR3 is TGTGCCAGCAGCGATACAGGGAGGGGGGAGACCCAGTACTTC. It translates to CASSDTGRGETQYF.

The genes are TRBV6-5 and TRBJ2-7, with 7 positions matching TRBD1. V was clipped by 8 bases and J by 3 bases; unmatched bases: 4. CDR3 length: 12 amino acids. Germline CDR1 MNHEY, CDR2 SVGAGI. Written as DNA, the CDR3 is TGTGCCAGCCGGGACAGAATCTACGAGCAGTACTTC. Amino acid sequence: CASRDRIYEQYF.

The CDR3, as DNA: TGTGCCAGCAGCTTAGAGCCGGACAGGGTGACGGAAGAGACCCAGTACTTC. Translation: CASSLEPDRVTEETQYF. The chain links TRBV5-4 to TRBJ2-5; 8 nucleotides line up with TRBD1. V lost 2 bases, J lost 3 bases, and 12 bases stayed unmatched. In germline, CDR1 is SGHNT, CDR2 YYREEE (reference sequence). The CDR3 spans 17 residues.

This clone has only a few counts. The V call is TRBV28, the J call TRBJ1-1, with TRBD1 matching 9 bases. Germline trimming cut 6 bases from V and 10 bases from J; bases unmatched to any gene: 6. Germline values: CDR1 MDHEN, CDR2 SYDVKM. CDR3 length equals 12 residues. Written as DNA, the CDR3 is TGTGCCAGCAGGGACAGGGGAGGAGTAGCTTTCTTT. It is translated as CASRDRGGVAFF.

The chain has TRBV18 and TRBJ2-7; TRBD2 aligns across 8 bases. There are 15 residues in the CDR3. CDR1 is KGHSH, CDR2 LQKENI, per germline. The trim removed 0 bases at V and 3 bases at J, leaving 4 bases unmatched. The CDR3 DNA is TGTGCCAGCTCACCACCGAGCCTAGCGGGCTACGAGCAGTACTTC. It is translated as CASSPPSLAGYEQYF. Based on the CDR3 plus reference TRBV18 and TRBJ2-7, the full variable domain is NAGVMQNPRHLVRRRGQEARLRCSPMKGHSHVYWYRQLPEEGLKFMVYLQKENIIDESGMPKERFSAEFPKEGPSILRIQQVVRGDSAAYFCASSPPSLAGYEQYFGPGTRLTVT.

V and J are TRBV6-1 and TRBJ1-4, with a possible D match to TRBD1 (6 bases). Germline V CDR1 and CDR2: MNHNS, SASEGT. V gave up 4 bases and J gave up 0 bases, with 15 bases separating them. The CDR3 consists of 17 residues. CDR3 nucleotide sequence: TGTGCCAGCAGTGCCCGGGACACCCGATCAACTAATGAAAAACTGTTTTTT. It codes for CASSARDTRSTNEKLFF.

CDR3 sequence reads: CASSYTDTQYF. CDR3 DNA sequence: TGTGCCAGCAGCTACACAGATACGCAGTATTTT. J is TRBJ2-3 and V is TRBV14; D is uncertain. V lost 5 bases to trimming and J lost 2 bases, with 2 bases between them. This CDR3 is 11 amino acids long. Germline V CDR1 and CDR2: SGHDN, FVKESK.

The chain has TRBV4-2 and TRBJ1-5; TRBD1 might be the D (6 bases). This CDR3 is 14 amino acids long. Germline CDR1 and CDR2: LGHNA and YNFKEQ. Between the trimmed V and J ends, which lost 0 bases and 4 bases, there was a span of 7 bases. The CDR3 here is CASSQDRGNQPQHF. CDR3 nucleotide sequence: TGTGCCAGCAGCCAAGATAGGGGGAATCAGCCCCAGCATTTT.

V gene TRBV4-1 combines with J gene TRBJ2-1; 16 bases match TRBD2. Germline V lookup: CDR1 MGHRA, CDR2 YSYEKL. The ends lost 3 bases at V and 9 bases at J; junction bases unmatched: 11. The CDR3 extends over 18 amino acids. This chain's CDR3 is CASSHQPGLAGGLGEQFF. In DNA form, the CDR3 reads TGCGCCAGCAGCCACCAGCCGGGACTAGCGGGAGGGTTGGGTGAGCAGTTCTTC.